The 7 T cell receptor beta chains below all came from one sample that was sequenced in a study of cytomegalovirus exposure and HLA in healthy donors (dated by TCRdb to about 2017). The library was built by means of the immunoSEQ multiplex PCR assay. For the multiplex PCR, a mixture combining 60 forward primers for TCR Vbeta segments and 13 reverse primers for TCR Jbeta segments was used. The source is immuneACCESS, and TCRdb retained only in-frame sequences with V and J called. Part of the clones is not carried over; for the studies checked, unresolved V genes explain less than half of this, and the remainder is unexplained. The sample data list under 200,000 clones, and around 79% of these were observed just once. Together, the top ten hold roughly 0.76% of the sample. The specimen sequenced was PBMCs. Every receptor here comes from a woman in her thirties or forties in good health and CMV-seronegative.

The chain is built from TRBV2 and TRBJ2-5; TRBD2 aligns across 8 bases. V shed 7 bases, J shed 5 bases, and the junction held 3 bases outside the gene matches. This CDR3 has 12 residues. CDR1 and CDR2 from the germline V gene are SNHLY and FYNNEI. CDR3 sequence: CASTKRGETQYF. CDR3 sequence (DNA): TGTGCCAGCACTAAGCGGGGGGAGACCCAGTACTTC.

V gene TRBV5-1 combines with J gene TRBJ2-5; 7 nucleotides align to TRBD1. The CDR3 has 14 amino acids. Germline V CDR1 and CDR2: SGHRS, YFSETQ. V was clipped by 0 bases and J by 8 bases; unmatched bases: 7. The DNA of the CDR3 is TGCGCCAGCAGCTTGGAGGGGACAGCTAGTACCCAGTACTTC. It encodes CASSLEGTASTQYF.

The chain carries TRBV5-8 and TRBJ1-5; D is unresolved. V gave up 2 bases and J gave up 4 bases, with 10 bases separating them. This CDR3 contains 14 residues. In germline, CDR1 is SGHTS, CDR2 YDEGEE. CDR3 bases: TGTGCCAGCAGCTTTAGGTCGCGGAATCAGCCCCAGCATTTT. Amino acid sequence: CASSFRSRNQPQHF. Full variable domain (missing parts from reference TRBV5-8 and TRBJ1-5): EAGVTQSPTHLIKTRGQQATLRCSPISGHTSVYWYQQALGLGLQFLLWYDEGEERNRGNFPPRFSGRQFPNYSSELNVNALELEDSALYLCASSFRSRNQPQHFGDGTRLSIL.

The J gene is TRBJ1-4, the V gene TRBV9; 9 nucleotides match TRBD1. The CDR3 consists of 18 residues. Germline V CDR1 and CDR2: SGDLS, YYNGEE. V was clipped by 0 bases and J by 3 bases; unmatched bases: 9. The DNA of the CDR3 is TGTGCCAGCAGCGTAGCTAGGGGGACAGGGATCGCTAATGAAAAACTGTTTTTT. Residues: CASSVARGTGIANEKLFF.

The chain has TRBV10-3 and TRBJ2-5; the D gene is possibly TRBD1 (6 bases). Trimming left V 6 bases short and J 1 base short, with 15 bases between. The CDR3 totals 15 residues. Germline V gene lookup returns CDR1 ENHRY and CDR2 SYGVKD. The CDR3 loop is CAIRGGRDIQETQYF. For the CDR3, the DNA is TGTGCCATCAGAGGGGGTCGGGACATCCAAGAGACCCAGTACTTC.

This chain connects TRBV5-5 to TRBJ1-2, with 8 bases that match TRBD1. Per the germline V gene, CDR1 is SGHKS and CDR2 is YYEKEE (reference sequence). Unmatched junction bases numbered 7, after V lost 4 bases and J lost 8 bases. The CDR3 spans 13 residues. The CDR3 loop reads CASSLTGACGYTF. CDR3 in DNA: TGTGCCAGCAGCCTGACAGGGGCTTGCGGCTACACCTTC.

The count of this clone is one. The chain combines TRBV5-1 with TRBJ2-2, with D perhaps TRBD2 (6 bases). The CDR3 has 15 amino acids. Trimming stripped 0 bases from V and 2 bases from J, with 8 bases between. The germline gives CDR1 SGHRS, CDR2 YFSETQ. The chain's CDR3 is CASSLAGTNTGELFF. Here the CDR3 DNA reads TGCGCCAGCAGCTTGGCAGGGACTAACACCGGGGAGCTGTTTTTT.